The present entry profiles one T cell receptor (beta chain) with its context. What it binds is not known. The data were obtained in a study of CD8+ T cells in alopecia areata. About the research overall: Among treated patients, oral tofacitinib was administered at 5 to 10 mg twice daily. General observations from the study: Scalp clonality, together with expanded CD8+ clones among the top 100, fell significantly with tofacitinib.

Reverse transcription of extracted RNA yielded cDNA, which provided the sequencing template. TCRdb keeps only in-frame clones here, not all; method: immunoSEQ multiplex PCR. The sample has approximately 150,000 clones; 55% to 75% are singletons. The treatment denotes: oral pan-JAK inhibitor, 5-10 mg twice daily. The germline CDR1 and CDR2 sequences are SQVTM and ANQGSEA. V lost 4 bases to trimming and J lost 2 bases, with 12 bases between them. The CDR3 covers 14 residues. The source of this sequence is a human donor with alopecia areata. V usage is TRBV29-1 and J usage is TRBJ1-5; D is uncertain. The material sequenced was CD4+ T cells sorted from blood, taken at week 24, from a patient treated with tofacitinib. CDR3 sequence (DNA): TGCAGCGTTGTGGCTGGGCATGGCAATCAGCCCCAGCATTTT. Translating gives CSVVAGHGNQPQHF.